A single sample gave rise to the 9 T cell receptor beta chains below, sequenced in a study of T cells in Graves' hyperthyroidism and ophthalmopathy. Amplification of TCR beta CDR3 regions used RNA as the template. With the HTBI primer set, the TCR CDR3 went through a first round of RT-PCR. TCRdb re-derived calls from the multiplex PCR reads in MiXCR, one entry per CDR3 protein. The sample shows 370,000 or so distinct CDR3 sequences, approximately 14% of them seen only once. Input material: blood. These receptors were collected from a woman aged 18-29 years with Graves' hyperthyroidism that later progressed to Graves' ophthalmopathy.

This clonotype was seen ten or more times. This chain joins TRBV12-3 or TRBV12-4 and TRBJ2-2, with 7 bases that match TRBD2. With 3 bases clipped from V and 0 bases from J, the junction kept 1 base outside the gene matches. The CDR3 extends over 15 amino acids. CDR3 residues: CASSFSGPNTGELFF. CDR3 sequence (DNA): TGTGCCAGCAGTTTTAGCGGGCCGAACACCGGGGAGCTGTTTTTT.

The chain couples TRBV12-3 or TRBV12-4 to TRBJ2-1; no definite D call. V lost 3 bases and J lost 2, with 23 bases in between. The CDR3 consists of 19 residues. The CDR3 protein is CASSFMNWTRINPYNEQFF. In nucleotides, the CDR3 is TGTGCCAGCAGTTTTATGAACTGGACGAGGATAAACCCCTACAATGAGCAGTTCTTC.

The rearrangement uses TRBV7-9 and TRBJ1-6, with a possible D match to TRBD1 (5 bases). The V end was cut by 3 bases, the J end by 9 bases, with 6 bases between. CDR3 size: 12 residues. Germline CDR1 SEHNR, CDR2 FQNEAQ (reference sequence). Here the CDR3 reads CASSFQGSPLHF. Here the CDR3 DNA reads TGTGCCAGCAGCTTTCAGGGTTCACCCCTCCACTTT.

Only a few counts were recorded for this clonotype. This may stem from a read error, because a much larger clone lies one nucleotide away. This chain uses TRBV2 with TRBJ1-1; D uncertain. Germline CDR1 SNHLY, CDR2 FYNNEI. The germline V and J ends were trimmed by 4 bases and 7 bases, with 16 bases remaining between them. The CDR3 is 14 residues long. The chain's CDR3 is CASSVYTRAVEAFF. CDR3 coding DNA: TGTGCCAGCAGTGTGTATACCCGGGCTGTTGAAGCTTTCTTT.

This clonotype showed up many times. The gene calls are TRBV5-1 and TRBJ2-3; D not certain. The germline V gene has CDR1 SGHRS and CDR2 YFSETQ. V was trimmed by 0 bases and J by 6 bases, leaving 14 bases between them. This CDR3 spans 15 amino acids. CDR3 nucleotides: TGCGCCAGCAGCTTGGAATACAGCGCTTCGGATACGCAGTATTTT. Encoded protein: CASSLEYSASDTQYF. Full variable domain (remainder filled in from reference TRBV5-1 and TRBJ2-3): KAGVTQTPRYLIKTRGQQVTLSCSPISGHRSVSWYQQTPGQGLQFLFEYFSETQRNKGNFPGRFSGRQFSNSRSEMNVSTLELGDSALYLCASSLEYSASDTQYFGPGTRLTVL.

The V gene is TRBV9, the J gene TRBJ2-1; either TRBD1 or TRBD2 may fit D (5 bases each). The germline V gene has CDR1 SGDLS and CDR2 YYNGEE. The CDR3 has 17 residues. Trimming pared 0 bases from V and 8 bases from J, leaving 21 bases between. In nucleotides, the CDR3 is TGTGCCAGCAGCGTAGAGCAGGGACCCCACTCCGTGCATGAGCAGTTCTTC. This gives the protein CASSVEQGPHSVHEQFF.

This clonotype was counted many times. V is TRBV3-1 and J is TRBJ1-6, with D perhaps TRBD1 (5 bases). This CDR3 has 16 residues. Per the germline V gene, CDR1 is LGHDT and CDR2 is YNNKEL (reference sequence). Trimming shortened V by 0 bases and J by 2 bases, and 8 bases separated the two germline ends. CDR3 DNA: TGTGCCAGCAGCCAAGACTTGGGGGCCTATAATTCACCCCTCCACTTT. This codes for CASSQDLGAYNSPLHF.

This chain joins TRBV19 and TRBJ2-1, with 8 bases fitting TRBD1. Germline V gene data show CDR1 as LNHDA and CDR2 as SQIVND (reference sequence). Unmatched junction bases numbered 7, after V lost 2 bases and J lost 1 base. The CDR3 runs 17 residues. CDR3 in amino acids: CASSIRTGLHSYNEQFF. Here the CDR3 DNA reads TGTGCCAGTAGTATAAGGACAGGGCTTCATTCCTACAATGAGCAGTTCTTC.

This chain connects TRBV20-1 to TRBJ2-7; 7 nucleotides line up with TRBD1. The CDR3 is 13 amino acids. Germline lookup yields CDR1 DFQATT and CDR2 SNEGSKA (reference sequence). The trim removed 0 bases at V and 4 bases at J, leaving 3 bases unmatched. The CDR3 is CSARDLQGYEQYF. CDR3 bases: TGCAGTGCTAGAGATCTACAGGGGTACGAGCAGTACTTC.